This entry lists 10 T cell receptor beta chains sequenced from one sample in a study of OX40 agonist ivuxolimab in advanced cancers. TCRdb keeps only in-frame clones here, not all; method: immunoSEQ multiplex PCR. There are fewer than 100,000 clones in the sample; 89% occur only once, and approximately 0.19% lies in the top ten. Specimen: CD4+ or CD8+ T cells sorted from blood, collected in a trial of the OX40 agonist ivuxolimab. Source of these receptors: an adult with an advanced solid tumor such as melanoma, head and neck, liver or kidney cancer.

J is TRBJ2-1 and V is TRBV7-6; D is unclear. This CDR3 spans 13 amino acids. V was pared by 5 bases and J by 3 bases, with 8 bases between. CDR1 is SGHVS, CDR2 FNYEAQ, per germline. The CDR3 DNA sequence: TGTGCCAGCAGCCCCTGGGGCTACAATGAGCAGTTCTTC. Its protein product is CASSPWGYNEQFF. Looking up the rest from reference TRBV7-6 and TRBJ2-1 gives the full variable domain: GAGVSQSPRYKVTKRGQDVALRCDPISGHVSLYWYRQALGQGPEFLTYFNYEAQQDKSGLPNDRFSAERPEGSISTLTIQRTEQRDSAMYRCASSPWGYNEQFFGPGTRLTVL.

The V and J genes are TRBV7-4 and TRBJ2-3; the match to TRBD2 covers 10 bases. The CDR3 is made up of 17 amino acids. The germline V gene has CDR1 SGHVT and CDR2 SQSDAQ. Losses at the gene ends were 1 base for V and 3 bases for J; bases not matched to a gene: 7. The CDR3 DNA is TGTGCCAGCAGCTTAGGCTTGCGGACTAGCGGAACAGATACGCAGTATTTT. It encodes CASSLGLRTSGTDTQYF.

The chain links TRBV7-2 to TRBJ1-4; no reliable D call. Germline CDR1 is SGHTA and CDR2 is FQGNSA. This CDR3 is built from 15 residues. The V end was cut by 4 bases, the J end by 8 bases, with 17 bases between. The CDR3 DNA reads as TGTGCCAGCAGCTCGGATCCCGGGATCGGAGAAAAACTGTTTTTT. Protein product: CASSSDPGIGEKLFF.

The rearrangement uses TRBV18 and TRBJ2-3; D possibly uses TRBD1 or TRBD2 (5 bases each). Trimming stripped 4 bases from V and 4 bases from J, with 12 bases between. CDR3 length equals 14 residues. Germline CDR1 and CDR2: KGHSH and LQKENI. The CDR3 region is CASSRGILPDTQYF. The CDR3 DNA is TGTGCCAGCTCACGGGGGATCCTCCCAGATACGCAGTATTTT.

In DNA, the CDR3 is TGTGCCAGCAGCACAGGGGTCTACGGGAGGGGCCGCAATCAGCCCCAGCATTTT. It translates to CASSTGVYGRGRNQPQHF. This sequence joins TRBV7-6 and TRBJ1-5, with 7 bases identical to TRBD1. The CDR3 runs to 18 residues. Per the germline V gene, CDR1 is SGHVS and CDR2 is FNYEAQ. V gave up 5 bases and J gave up 2 bases; unmatched junction bases: 15.

This chain connects TRBV6-5 to TRBJ1-5; D is uncertain. CDR1 and CDR2 from the germline V gene are MNHEY and SVGAGI. CDR3 length: 12 amino acids. Trimming stripped 5 bases from V and 1 base from J, with 3 bases between. The CDR3 region has the DNA TGTGCCAGCAGTACAAGCAATCAGCCCCAGCATTTT. Translating gives CASSTSNQPQHF.

This clone was counted a single time. The chain combines TRBV2 with TRBJ2-1; D remains ambiguous. Deletions cut 7 bases from V and 6 bases from J, with 13 bases between. The CDR3 sequence is 13 residues long. CDR1 is SNHLY, CDR2 FYNNEI, per germline. CDR3: CASKGSSSNEQFF. CDR3 bases: TGTGCCAGCAAGGGCAGTAGCTCCAATGAGCAGTTCTTC.

The genes are TRBV5-1 and TRBJ2-1; a possible D gene is TRBD2 (5 bases). The V gene lost 2 bases and the J gene lost 0 bases, with 12 bases spanning the gap. Germline V gene sequence: CDR1 SGHRS, CDR2 YFSETQ. The CDR3 loop spans 16 amino acids. In nucleotides, the CDR3 is TGCGCCAGCAGCTTCGGCGGGTCGAGCTCCTACAATGAGCAGTTCTTC. Protein: CASSFGGSSSYNEQFF.

The J gene is TRBJ2-7, the V gene TRBV6-5; 8 bases are a match to TRBD2. After removal of 8 bases from V and 0 bases from J, the junction contained 9 bases not matched to a gene. The length of the CDR3 is 15 residues. CDR1 and CDR2 (germline): MNHEY, SVGAGI. The CDR3 reads CASRRGGVSSYEQYF. The CDR3 coding sequence is TGTGCCAGCCGTCGGGGGGGCGTGAGCTCCTACGAGCAGTACTTC.

The gene calls are TRBV9 and TRBJ1-6; 7 bases are shared with TRBD1. Germline CDR1 and CDR2: SGDLS and YYNGEE. The CDR3 runs 17 residues. With 4 bases clipped from V and 13 bases from J, the junction kept 20 bases outside the gene matches. The CDR3 DNA reads as TGTGCCAGCAGCCAGGCAGGGGGTGGCAGGGGCGTCGTCCCCCTCCACTTT. This gives the protein CASSQAGGGRGVVPLHF.